This T cell receptor beta chain was found in a study of blood T cells in healthy people across ages. Study-wide context: Template switching picked up about one barcoded beta molecule for each two T cells.

Study outcomes and limitations: In older individuals, TCR beta diversity per million T cells was lower, falling roughly linearly with age.

For the second PCR, which ran for roughly 7 to 11 cycles, a sample-barcoded 5' primer and a J-beta primer mix were used. Each cDNA molecule was tagged by a template-switch adaptor with 12 random nucleotides. Via MiXCR, TCRdb re-called the 5' RACE reads, giving one row per CDR3 protein. Of fewer than 800,000 distinct CDR3 sequences listed, about 30% are singletons. Germline values: CDR1 SNHLY, CDR2 FYNNEI. Trimming shortened V by 0 bases and J by 8 bases, and 11 bases separated the two germline ends. The CDR3 sequence is 14 residues long. To note about this clonotype: What it binds is not known.

The receptor comes from a woman of 80 years or more in good health. The sequenced sample consisted of blood. The chain combines TRBV2 with TRBJ2-1; the D gene is possibly TRBD1 (6 bases). DNA of the CDR3: TGTGCCAGCAGTGAAGCGACAGGTTGGGATGAGCAGTTCTTC. This encodes CASSEATGWDEQFF.